This T cell receptor (beta chain) was recovered during a study of blood T cell repertoires in COVID-19. The overall study: Sites across the United States, Italy and Spain contributed samples from acute and convalescent COVID-19. From T cells, B-cell-depleted T cells, or PBMCs came the material, which was cDNA or gDNA.

As originally analysed: Scientists estimated how many nucleated cells there were by amplifying reference gene primers. Profiled with immunoSEQ multiplex PCR; TCRdb holds only in-frame clones, not every one. That table gives V, J and clone size, and the DNA gave D and trimming. This sample yields approximately 100,000 clones, of which about 80% are seen a single time; approximately 25% belongs to the top ten. The V end was cut by 1 base, the J end by 3 bases, with 15 bases between. The CDR3 contains 16 residues. CDR1 is SGHDN and CDR2 is FVKESK in the germline V gene. This clonotype was obtained from a man aged 65-85 years with acute or convalescent COVID-19. The chain uses TRBV14 and TRBJ1-2; D is unclear. Sequencing was done on a sample of peripheral blood. CDR3 sequence: CASSQGPAFRDYGYTF. DNA for the CDR3: TGTGCCAGCAGCCAAGGGCCAGCCTTCCGGGACTATGGCTACACCTTC.